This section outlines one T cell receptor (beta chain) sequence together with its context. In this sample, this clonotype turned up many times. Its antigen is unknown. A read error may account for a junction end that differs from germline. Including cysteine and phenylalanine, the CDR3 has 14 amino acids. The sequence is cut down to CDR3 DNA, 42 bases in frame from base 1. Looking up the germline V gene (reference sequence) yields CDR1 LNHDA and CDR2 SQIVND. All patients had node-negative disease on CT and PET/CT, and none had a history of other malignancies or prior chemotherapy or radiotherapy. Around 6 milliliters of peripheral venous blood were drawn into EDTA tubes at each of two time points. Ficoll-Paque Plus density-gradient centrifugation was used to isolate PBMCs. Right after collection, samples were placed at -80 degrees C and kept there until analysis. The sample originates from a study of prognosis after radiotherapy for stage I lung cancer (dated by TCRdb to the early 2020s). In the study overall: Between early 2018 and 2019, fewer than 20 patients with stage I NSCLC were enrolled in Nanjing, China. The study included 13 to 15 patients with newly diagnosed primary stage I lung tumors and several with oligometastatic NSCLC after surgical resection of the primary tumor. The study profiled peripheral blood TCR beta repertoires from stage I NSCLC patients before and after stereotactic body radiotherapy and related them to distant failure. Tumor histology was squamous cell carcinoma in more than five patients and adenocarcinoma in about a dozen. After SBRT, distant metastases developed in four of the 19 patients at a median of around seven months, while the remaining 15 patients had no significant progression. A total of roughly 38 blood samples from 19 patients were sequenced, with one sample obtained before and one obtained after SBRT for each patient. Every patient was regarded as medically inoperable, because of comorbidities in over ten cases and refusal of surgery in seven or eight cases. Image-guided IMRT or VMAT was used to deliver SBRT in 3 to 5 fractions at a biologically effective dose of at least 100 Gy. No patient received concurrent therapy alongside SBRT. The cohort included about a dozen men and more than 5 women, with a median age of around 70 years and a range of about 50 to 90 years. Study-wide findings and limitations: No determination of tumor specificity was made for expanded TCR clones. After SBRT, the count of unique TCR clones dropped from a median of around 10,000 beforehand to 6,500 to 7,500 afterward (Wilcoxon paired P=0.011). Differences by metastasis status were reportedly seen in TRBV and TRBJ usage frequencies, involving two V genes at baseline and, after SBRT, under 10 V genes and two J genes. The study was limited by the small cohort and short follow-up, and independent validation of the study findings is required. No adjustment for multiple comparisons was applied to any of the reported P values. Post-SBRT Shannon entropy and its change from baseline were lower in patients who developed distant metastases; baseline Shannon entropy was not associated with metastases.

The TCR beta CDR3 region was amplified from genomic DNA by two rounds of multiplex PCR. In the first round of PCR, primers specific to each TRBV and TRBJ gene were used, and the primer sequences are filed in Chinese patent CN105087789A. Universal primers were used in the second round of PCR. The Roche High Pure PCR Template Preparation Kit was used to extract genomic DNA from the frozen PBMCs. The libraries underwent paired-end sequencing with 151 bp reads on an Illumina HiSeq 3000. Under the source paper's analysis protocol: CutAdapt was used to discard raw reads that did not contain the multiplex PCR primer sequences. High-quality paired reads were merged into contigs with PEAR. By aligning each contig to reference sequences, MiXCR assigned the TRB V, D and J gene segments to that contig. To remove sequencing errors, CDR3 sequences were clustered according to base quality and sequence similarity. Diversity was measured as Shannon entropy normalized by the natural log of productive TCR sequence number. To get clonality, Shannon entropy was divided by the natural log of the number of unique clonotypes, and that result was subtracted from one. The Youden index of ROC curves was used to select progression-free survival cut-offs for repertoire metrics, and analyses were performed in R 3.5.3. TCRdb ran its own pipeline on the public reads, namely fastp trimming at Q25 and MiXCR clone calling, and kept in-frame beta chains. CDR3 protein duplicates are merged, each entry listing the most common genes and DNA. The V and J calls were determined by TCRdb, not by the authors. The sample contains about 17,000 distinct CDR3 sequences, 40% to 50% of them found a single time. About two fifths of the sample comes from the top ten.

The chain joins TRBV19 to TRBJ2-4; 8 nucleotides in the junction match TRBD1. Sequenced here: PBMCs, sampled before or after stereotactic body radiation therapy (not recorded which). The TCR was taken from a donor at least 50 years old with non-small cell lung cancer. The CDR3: CASSFPGQDPSGHF. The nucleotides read TGTGCCAGTAGTTTCCCGGGACAGGACCCTTCTGGACACTTC.